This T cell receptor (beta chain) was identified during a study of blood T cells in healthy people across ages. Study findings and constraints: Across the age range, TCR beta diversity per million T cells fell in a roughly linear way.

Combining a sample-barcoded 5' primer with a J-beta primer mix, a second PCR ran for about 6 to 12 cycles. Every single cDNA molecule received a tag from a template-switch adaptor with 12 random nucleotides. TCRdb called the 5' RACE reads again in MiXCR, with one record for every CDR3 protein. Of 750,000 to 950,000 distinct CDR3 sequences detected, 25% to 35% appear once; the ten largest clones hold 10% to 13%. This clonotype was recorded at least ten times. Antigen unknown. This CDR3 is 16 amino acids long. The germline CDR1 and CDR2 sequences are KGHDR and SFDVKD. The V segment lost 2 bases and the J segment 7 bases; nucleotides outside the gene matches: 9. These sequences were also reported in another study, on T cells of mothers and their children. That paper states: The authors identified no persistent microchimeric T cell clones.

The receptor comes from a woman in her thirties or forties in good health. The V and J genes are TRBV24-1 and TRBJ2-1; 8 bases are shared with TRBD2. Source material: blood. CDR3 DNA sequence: TGTGCCACCAGTGATTACGGGGGGGGGCCAAAGAATGAGCAGTTCTTC. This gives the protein CATSDYGGGPKNEQFF.